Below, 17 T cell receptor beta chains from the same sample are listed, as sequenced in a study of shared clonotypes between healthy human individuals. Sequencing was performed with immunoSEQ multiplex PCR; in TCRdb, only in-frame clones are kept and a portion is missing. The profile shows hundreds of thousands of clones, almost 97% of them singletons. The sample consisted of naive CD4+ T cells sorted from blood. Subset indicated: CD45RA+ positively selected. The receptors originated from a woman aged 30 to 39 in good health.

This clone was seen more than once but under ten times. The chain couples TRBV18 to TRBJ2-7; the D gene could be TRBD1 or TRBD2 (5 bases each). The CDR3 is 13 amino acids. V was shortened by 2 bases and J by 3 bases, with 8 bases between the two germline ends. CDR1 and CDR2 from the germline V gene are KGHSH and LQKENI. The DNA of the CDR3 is TGTGCCAGCTCACCAAGGGACGGCTACGAGCAGTACTTC. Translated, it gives CASSPRDGYEQYF.

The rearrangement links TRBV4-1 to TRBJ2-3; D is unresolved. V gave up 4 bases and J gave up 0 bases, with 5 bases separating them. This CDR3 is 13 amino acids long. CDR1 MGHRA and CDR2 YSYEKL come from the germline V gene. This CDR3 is CASSPASTDTQYF. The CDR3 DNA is TGCGCCAGCAGCCCCGCAAGCACAGATACGCAGTATTTT.

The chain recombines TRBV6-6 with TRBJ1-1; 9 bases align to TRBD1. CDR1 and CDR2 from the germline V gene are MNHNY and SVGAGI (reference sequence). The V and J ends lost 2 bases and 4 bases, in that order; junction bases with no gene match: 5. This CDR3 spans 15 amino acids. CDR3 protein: CASSYTATGGTEAFF. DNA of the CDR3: TGTGCCAGCAGTTACACAGCGACAGGGGGCACTGAAGCTTTCTTT.

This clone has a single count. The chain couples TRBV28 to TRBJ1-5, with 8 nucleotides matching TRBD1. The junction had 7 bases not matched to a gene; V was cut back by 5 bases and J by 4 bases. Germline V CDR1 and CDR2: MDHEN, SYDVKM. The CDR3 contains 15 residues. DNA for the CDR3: TGTGCCAGCAGTCCCAGACAGGGGTATAATCAGCCCCAGCATTTT. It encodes CASSPRQGYNQPQHF.

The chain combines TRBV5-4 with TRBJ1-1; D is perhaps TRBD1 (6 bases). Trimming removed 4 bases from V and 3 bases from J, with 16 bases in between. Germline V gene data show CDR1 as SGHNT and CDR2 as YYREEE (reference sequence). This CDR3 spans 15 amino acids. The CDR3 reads CASSLKGPGDTEAFF. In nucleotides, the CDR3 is TGTGCCAGCAGCCTGAAGGGACCAGGGGACACTGAAGCTTTCTTT.

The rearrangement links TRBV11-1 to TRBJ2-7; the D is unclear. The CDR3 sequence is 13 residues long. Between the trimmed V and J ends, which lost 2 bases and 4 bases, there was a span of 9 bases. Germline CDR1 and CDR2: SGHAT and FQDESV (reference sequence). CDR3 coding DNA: TGTGCCAGCAGCTTATTCGACGAATACGAGCAGTACTTC. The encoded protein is CASSLFDEYEQYF.

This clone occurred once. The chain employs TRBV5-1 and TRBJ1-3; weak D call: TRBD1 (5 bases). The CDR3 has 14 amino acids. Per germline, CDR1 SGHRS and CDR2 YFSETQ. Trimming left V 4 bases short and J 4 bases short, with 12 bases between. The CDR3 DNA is TGCGCCAGCAGCGGGGGGACGGACGGAAACACCATATATTTT. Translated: CASSGGTDGNTIYF. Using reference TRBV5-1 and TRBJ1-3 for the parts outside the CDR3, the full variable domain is KAGVTQTPRYLIKTRGQQVTLSCSPISGHRSVSWYQQTPGQGLQFLFEYFSETQRNKGNFPGRFSGRQFSNSRSEMNVSTLELGDSALYLCASSGGTDGNTIYFGEGSWLTVV.

As DNA, the CDR3 is TGTGCCAGCACCCCGGCAGGGACAGGGGCCCGAGGGACCCAGTACTTC. Translating it yields CASTPAGTGARGTQYF. The rearrangement links TRBV28 to TRBJ2-5; TRBD1 matches at 10 bases. V lost 7 bases, J lost 7 bases, and 15 bases stayed unmatched. This CDR3 has 16 residues. Germline V lookup: CDR1 MDHEN, CDR2 SYDVKM.

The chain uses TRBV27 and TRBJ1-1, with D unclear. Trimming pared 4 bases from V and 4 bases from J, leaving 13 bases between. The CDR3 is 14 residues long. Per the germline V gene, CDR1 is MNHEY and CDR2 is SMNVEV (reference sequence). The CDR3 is CASSSRTGATEAFF. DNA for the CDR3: TGTGCCAGCAGTTCGAGGACGGGAGCCACTGAAGCTTTCTTT.

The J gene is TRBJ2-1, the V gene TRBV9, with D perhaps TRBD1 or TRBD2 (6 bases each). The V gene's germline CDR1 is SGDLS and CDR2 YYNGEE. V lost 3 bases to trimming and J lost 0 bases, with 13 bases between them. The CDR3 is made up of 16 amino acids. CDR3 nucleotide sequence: TGTGCCAGCAGCGCGGGGGCGGGAAGCTCCTACAATGAGCAGTTCTTC. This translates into CASSAGAGSSYNEQFF.

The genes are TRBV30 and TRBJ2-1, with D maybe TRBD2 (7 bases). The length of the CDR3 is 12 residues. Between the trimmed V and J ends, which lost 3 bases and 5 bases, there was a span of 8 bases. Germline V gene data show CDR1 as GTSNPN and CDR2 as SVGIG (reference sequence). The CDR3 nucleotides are TGTGCCTGGAGCGGGGGGCACAATGAGCAGTTCTTC. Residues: CAWSGGHNEQFF.

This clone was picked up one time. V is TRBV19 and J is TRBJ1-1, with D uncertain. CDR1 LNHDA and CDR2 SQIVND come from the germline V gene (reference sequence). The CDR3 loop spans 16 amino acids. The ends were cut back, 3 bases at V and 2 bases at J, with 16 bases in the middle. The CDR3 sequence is CASSIGLSEANTEAFF. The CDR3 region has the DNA TGTGCCAGTAGTATTGGTTTGTCGGAGGCCAACACTGAAGCTTTCTTT.

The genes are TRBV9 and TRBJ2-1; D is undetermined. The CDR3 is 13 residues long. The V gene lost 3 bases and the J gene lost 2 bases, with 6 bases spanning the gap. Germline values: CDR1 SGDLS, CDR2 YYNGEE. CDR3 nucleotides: TGTGCCAGCAGCGCCACTCCCTACAATGAGCAGTTCTTC. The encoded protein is CASSATPYNEQFF.

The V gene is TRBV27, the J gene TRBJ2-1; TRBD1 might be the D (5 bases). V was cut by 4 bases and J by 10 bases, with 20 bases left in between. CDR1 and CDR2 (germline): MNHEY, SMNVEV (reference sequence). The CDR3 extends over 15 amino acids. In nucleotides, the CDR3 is TGTGCCAGCAGTTCACTTCAGGGCCTGGCATGGGAGCAGTTCTTC. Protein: CASSSLQGLAWEQFF.

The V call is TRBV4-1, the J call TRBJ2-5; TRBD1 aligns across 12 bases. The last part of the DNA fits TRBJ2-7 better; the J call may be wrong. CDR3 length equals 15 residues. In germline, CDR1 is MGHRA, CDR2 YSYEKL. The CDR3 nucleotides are TGCGCCAGCAGCAACTGGGACAGGGGGCAAGTCGAGCAGTACTTC. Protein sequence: CASSNWDRGQVEQYF.

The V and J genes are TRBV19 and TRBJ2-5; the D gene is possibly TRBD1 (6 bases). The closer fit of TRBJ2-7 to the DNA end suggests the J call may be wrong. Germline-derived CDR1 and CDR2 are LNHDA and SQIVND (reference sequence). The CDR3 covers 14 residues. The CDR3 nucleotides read TGTGCCAGTAGTATAGATGACAGGCCCTACGAGCAGTACTTC. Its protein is CASSIDDRPYEQYF.

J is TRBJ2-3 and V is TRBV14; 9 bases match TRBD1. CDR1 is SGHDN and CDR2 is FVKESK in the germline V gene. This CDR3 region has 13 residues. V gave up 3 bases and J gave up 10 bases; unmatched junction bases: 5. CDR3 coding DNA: TGTGCCAGCAGCCACTCCGGGACAGGGTCGCAGTATTTT. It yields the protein CASSHSGTGSQYF.